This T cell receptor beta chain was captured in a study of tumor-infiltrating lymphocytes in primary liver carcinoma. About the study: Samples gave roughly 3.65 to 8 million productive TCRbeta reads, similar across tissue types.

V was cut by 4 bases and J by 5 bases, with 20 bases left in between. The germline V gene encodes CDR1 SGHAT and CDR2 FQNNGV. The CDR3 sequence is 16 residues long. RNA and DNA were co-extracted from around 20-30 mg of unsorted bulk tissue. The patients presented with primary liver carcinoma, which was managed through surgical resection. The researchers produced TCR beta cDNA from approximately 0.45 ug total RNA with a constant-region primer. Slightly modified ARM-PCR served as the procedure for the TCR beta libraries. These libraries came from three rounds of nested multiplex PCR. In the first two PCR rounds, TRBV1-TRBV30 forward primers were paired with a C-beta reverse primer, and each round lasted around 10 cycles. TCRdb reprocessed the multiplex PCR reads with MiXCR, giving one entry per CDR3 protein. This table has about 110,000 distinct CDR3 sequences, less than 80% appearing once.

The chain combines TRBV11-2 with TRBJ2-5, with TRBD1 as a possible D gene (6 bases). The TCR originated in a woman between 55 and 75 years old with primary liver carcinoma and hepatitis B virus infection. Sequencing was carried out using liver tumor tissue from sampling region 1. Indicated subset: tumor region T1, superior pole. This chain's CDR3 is CASSYSRGSDRETQYF. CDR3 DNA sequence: TGTGCCAGCAGCTACTCCCGTGGTAGCGACAGGGAGACCCAGTACTTC.